These 25 T cell receptor beta chains came from one sample sequenced in a study of T cell repertoires in cytomegalovirus infection. TCRdb re-derived calls from the reads in MiXCR, one entry per CDR3 protein. The sample yields some 270,000 distinct CDR3 sequences, about a sixth seen once. The sample was CD8+ T cells from PBMCs. All receptors come from a human donor in good health (CMV status not recorded). Some clones in this sample may be carry-over from other donors' samples.

The chain has TRBV11-2 and TRBJ2-7; D is possibly TRBD2 (6 bases). Germline loops: CDR1 SGHAT, CDR2 FQNNGV. The germline V and J ends were trimmed by 3 bases and 11 bases, with 11 bases remaining between them. The CDR3 has 11 amino acids. CDR3 nucleotide sequence: TGTGCCAGCAGCTTGGGATTAGCGGAGTACTTC. Translated: CASSLGLAEYF. Using reference TRBV11-2 and TRBJ2-7 for the parts outside the CDR3, the full variable domain is EAGVAQSPRYKIIEKRQSVAFWCNPISGHATLYWYQQILGQGPKLLIQFQNNGVVDDSQLPKDRFSAERLKGVDSTLKIQPAKLEDSAVYLCASSLGLAEYFGPGTRLTVT.

The table lists this clonotype with many counts. CDR3 protein: CASSINRGLGETQYF. The CDR3 DNA reads TGTGCCAGCAGTATAAACAGGGGGCTTGGAGAGACCCAGTACTTC. This chain uses TRBV6-5 with TRBJ2-5; 9 bases match TRBD1. Per the germline V gene, CDR1 is MNHEY and CDR2 is SVGAGI. CDR3 length: 15 amino acids. V dropped 5 bases and J dropped 4; count of bases not matched to a gene: 8.

This chain connects TRBV7-2 to TRBJ2-3; 10 bases are shared with TRBD2. The ends lost 5 bases at V and 2 bases at J; junction bases unmatched: 10. The CDR3 length is 17 residues. CDR1 SGHTA and CDR2 FQGNSA come from the germline V gene. CDR3 sequence: CASSPILAGAPTDTQYF. CDR3 DNA: TGTGCCAGCAGCCCCATCCTAGCGGGGGCTCCCACAGATACGCAGTATTTT.

The V and J genes are TRBV15 and TRBJ2-7; either TRBD1 or TRBD2 may fit D (6 bases each). The germline V gene has CDR1 LNHNV and CDR2 YYDKDF (reference sequence). V was clipped by 5 bases and J by 5 bases, with 16 bases between them. CDR3 size: 14 residues. The CDR3 DNA follows: TGTGCCACCAGCCGGGGGCCTAGCATCCACGAGCAGTACTTC. It yields the protein CATSRGPSIHEQYF.

Ten or more counts support this clonotype. This sequence joins TRBV4-3 and TRBJ1-6; D gene uncertain. Looked up from germline, CDR1 is LGHNA and CDR2 is YSLEER. This CDR3 is built from 14 residues. Trimming cost V 4 bases and J 7 bases, with 11 bases left between them. The CDR3 loop is CASSRQQRNSPLHF. CDR3 nucleotide sequence: TGCGCCAGCAGCCGGCAACAGAGAAATTCACCCCTCCACTTT.

This clonotype appeared a few times. The chain has TRBV20-1 and TRBJ2-5, with 10 nucleotides matching TRBD1. V shed 6 bases and J 4 bases; nucleotides not matched to a gene: 8. Germline assignment: CDR1 DFQATT and CDR2 SNEGSKA (reference sequence). The CDR3 extends over 14 amino acids. The CDR3 loop reads CSAWIDRGPETQYF. The CDR3 nucleotides are TGCAGTGCCTGGATTGACAGGGGGCCAGAGACCCAGTACTTC.

The genes are TRBV12-5 and TRBJ2-7; either TRBD1 or TRBD2 may supply D (7 bases each). TRBJ2-1 matches the DNA end more closely, so the J call is doubtful. The length of the CDR3 is 15 residues. CDR1 and CDR2 (germline): LGHNT, FRNRAP. The CDR3 loop reads CASGVQGRVMYEQFF. The CDR3 region has the DNA TGTGCTAGTGGTGTACAGGGGAGGGTTATGTACGAGCAGTTCTTC.

This chain joins TRBV2 and TRBJ1-2; no reliable D call. Germline V gene sequence: CDR1 SNHLY, CDR2 FYNNEI. The CDR3 length is 13 residues. V lost 9 bases to trimming and J lost 3 bases, with 14 bases between them. The CDR3 sequence is CASFIETHYGYTF. The CDR3 nucleotides read TGTGCCAGTTTCATTGAGACTCACTATGGCTACACCTTC.

The sample holds many counts of this clonotype. This chain links TRBV7-6 with TRBJ2-5; possibly TRBD1 for D (6 bases). The germline V and J ends were trimmed by 1 base and 1 base, with 16 bases remaining between them. CDR3 length: 17 amino acids. CDR1 SGHVS and CDR2 FNYEAQ come from the germline V gene. In DNA form, the CDR3 reads TGTGCCAGCAGCTTAGAGGTTGCCGGGACAAGCCAAGAGACCCAGTACTTC. Protein sequence: CASSLEVAGTSQETQYF.

A remark on this clonotype: Sequence at one end of the junction differs from germline and may be a read error. The chain recombines TRBV2 with TRBJ2-5; the D is unclear. This CDR3 has 11 residues. Germline-derived CDR1 and CDR2 are SNHLY and FYNNEI. CDR3 loop: CAARVNGQESF. The CDR3 DNA follows: TGTGCCGCACGTGTTAATGGTCAAGAGAGTTTC. Together with reference TRBV2 and TRBJ2-5, the CDR3 gives the full variable domain: EPEVTQTPSHQVTQMGQEVILRCVPISNHLYFYWYRQILGQKVEFLVSFYNNEISEKSEIFDDQFSVERPDGSNFTLKIRSTKLEDSAMYFCAARVNGQESFGPGTRLLVL.

The chain couples TRBV7-9 to TRBJ1-1; D is uncertain. Germline assignment: CDR1 SEHNR and CDR2 FQNEAQ (reference sequence). The CDR3 is 12 amino acids. The V end was cut by 3 bases, the J end by 7 bases, with 9 bases between. This CDR3 reads CASSFRENEAFF. The CDR3 DNA reads as TGTGCCAGCAGCTTTCGGGAGAATGAAGCTTTCTTT.

This clonotype was observed many times. The chain uses TRBV7-8 and TRBJ1-4, with a weak D call TRBD1 (6 bases). The length of the CDR3 is 16 residues. CDR1 is SGHVS and CDR2 is FQNEAQ in the germline V gene. Trimming cost V 1 base and J 0 bases, with 9 bases left between them. CDR3 nucleotide sequence: TGTGCCAGCAGCTTAGGGACAGCACCAACTAATGAAAAACTGTTTTTT. As protein: CASSLGTAPTNEKLFF.

This clonotype came up a few times. The V call is TRBV7-9, the J call TRBJ2-2, with D possibly matching TRBD1 (5 bases). The germline V gene has CDR1 SEHNR and CDR2 FQNEAQ (reference sequence). CDR3 length: 12 amino acids. The ends were cut back, 5 bases at V and 8 bases at J, with 9 bases in the middle. The CDR3 region has the DNA TGTGCCAGCAGCCTCGGACAAGGGGAGCTGTTTTTT. Translating it yields CASSLGQGELFF.

This clonotype was picked up many times. The rearrangement uses TRBV6-2 or TRBV6-3 and TRBJ2-7, with D perhaps assigned TRBD1 or TRBD2 (5 bases each). From germline, CDR1 is MNHEY and CDR2 SVGEGT. The V end lost 2 bases, the J end lost 0 bases, and 17 bases lay between the germline ends. The CDR3 is made up of 17 amino acids. Here the CDR3 reads CASSYLTGPLSSYEQYF. The CDR3 bases are TGTGCCAGCAGTTACCTGACGGGACCGCTGAGCTCCTACGAGCAGTACTTC.

This clonotype was observed many times. This sequence joins TRBV7-2 and TRBJ2-1; tentatively, D is TRBD2 (5 bases). The CDR3 spans 13 residues. Trimming removed 4 bases at V and 7 bases at J, with 11 bases between. Per germline, CDR1 SGHTA and CDR2 FQGNSA. The CDR3 loop reads CASSSLERNEQFF. The CDR3 DNA reads as TGTGCCAGCAGCTCCCTGGAGCGGAATGAGCAGTTCTTC.

J is TRBJ2-7 and V is TRBV7-8, with 8 bases that match TRBD1. CDR1 is SGHVS and CDR2 is FQNEAQ in the germline V gene. V trimming: 1 base; J trimming: 1 base; junction bases outside the gene matches: 3. The CDR3 totals 15 residues. This chain's CDR3 is CASSLDWTGSYEQYF. CDR3 sequence (DNA): TGTGCCAGCAGCTTAGATTGGACAGGGTCCTACGAGCAGTACTTC.

The V call is TRBV5-6, the J call TRBJ1-1, with TRBD1 identical over 9 bases. V lost 4 bases and J lost 5; bases outside the gene matches: 6. The V gene's germline CDR1 is SGHDT and CDR2 YYEEEE. The CDR3 has 14 amino acids. The CDR3 protein is CASSRGQGWTEAFF. The CDR3 DNA follows: TGTGCCAGCAGCCGAGGACAGGGGTGGACTGAAGCTTTCTTT.

This clonotype occurred many times. The CDR3 bases are TGTGCCACCAACCCAACTACCACTGAAGCTTTCTTT. It specifies CATNPTTTEAFF. This rearrangement joins TRBV7-8 to TRBJ1-1; D unclear. Germline V gene lookup returns CDR1 SGHVS and CDR2 FQNEAQ. The CDR3 contains 12 residues. Trimming removed 10 bases from V and 4 bases from J, with 13 bases in between.

The V and J genes are TRBV28 and TRBJ1-5; 7 bases line up with TRBD1. Germline CDR1 and CDR2: MDHEN and SYDVKM. The CDR3 is 16 amino acids. V lost 3 bases, J lost 0 bases, and 5 bases stayed unmatched. CDR3 sequence reads: CASSLNRGYSNQPQHF. In nucleotides, the CDR3 is TGTGCCAGCAGTTTGAACAGGGGTTATAGCAATCAGCCCCAGCATTTT.

This clonotype was counted between two and nine times. The chain has TRBV20-1 and TRBJ1-1; a weak D match, TRBD1 (6 bases). CDR3 length: 14 residues. Trimming shortened V by 6 bases and J by 4 bases, and 18 bases separated the two germline ends. Germline CDR1 reads DFQATT; CDR2 reads SNEGSKA (reference sequence). The DNA for the CDR3 is TGCAGTGCGCCCTCGACAGGTCGGGGCACTGAAGCTTTCTTT. This translates into CSAPSTGRGTEAFF.

This clonotype was detected a few times. This chain joins TRBV7-3 and TRBJ2-3, with D unclear. V was pared by 5 bases and J by 1 base, with 10 bases between. The CDR3 length is 14 residues. Germline assignment: CDR1 SGHTA and CDR2 FQGTGA. This chain's CDR3 is CASSQSGGTDTQYF. The CDR3 DNA is TGTGCCAGCAGCCAAAGTGGGGGCACAGATACGCAGTATTTT. The full variable domain, rest sourced from reference TRBV7-3 and TRBJ2-3, is GAGVSQTPSNKVTEKGKYVELRCDPISGHTALYWYRQSLGQGPEFLIYFQGTGAADDSGLPNDRFFAVRPEGSVSTLKIQRTERGDSAVYLCASSQSGGTDTQYFGPGTRLTVL.

CDR3 sequence: CASSPPEVERGKETQYF. CDR3 nucleotides: TGTGCCAGCTCCCCCCCAGAGGTCGAGCGGGGGAAAGAGACCCAGTACTTC. V gene TRBV6-2 or TRBV6-3 combines with J gene TRBJ2-5; 8 bases are a match to TRBD2. Trimming cost V 8 bases and J 3 bases; bases outside gene matches: 17. The CDR3 covers 17 residues. CDR1 and CDR2 (germline): MNHEY, SVGEGT.

This clonotype was detected a few times. The V gene is TRBV3-1, the J gene TRBJ2-5, with 8 bases lining up with TRBD2. V lost 3 bases to trimming and J lost 5 bases; unmatched junction nucleotides: 8. Germline CDR1 and CDR2: LGHDT and YNNKEL (reference sequence). This CDR3 contains 15 residues. CDR3 in amino acids: CASSHDRGGTETQYF. The CDR3 coding sequence is TGTGCCAGCAGCCATGACCGGGGGGGAACGGAGACCCAGTACTTC.

This clonotype was detected ten times or more. The J gene is TRBJ1-1, the V gene TRBV19; D uncertain. The CDR3 is 13 amino acids. Trimming stripped 7 bases from V and 4 bases from J, with 13 bases between. Germline V gene lookup returns CDR1 LNHDA and CDR2 SQIVND (reference sequence). The CDR3 DNA reads TGTGCCAGTACCATCGGCCGGGGCACTGAAGCTTTCTTT. Its translation: CASTIGRGTEAFF. The full variable domain, in which reference TRBV19 and TRBJ1-1 provide the parts outside the CDR3, is DGGITQSPKYLFRKEGQNVTLSCEQNLNHDAMYWYRQDPGQGLRLIYYSQIVNDFQKGDIAEGYSVSREKKESFPLTVTSAQKNPTAFYLCASTIGRGTEAFFGQGTRLTVV.

The chain is built from TRBV9 and TRBJ2-7, with 10 nucleotides matching TRBD1. V lost 4 bases and J lost 3; bases outside the gene matches: 4. The CDR3 length is 14 residues. The germline gives CDR1 SGDLS, CDR2 YYNGEE. The DNA for the CDR3 is TGTGCCAGCAGCACGGGACAGGGGAACTACGAGCAGTACTTC. Translation gives CASSTGQGNYEQYF.